This TCR beta chain was sequenced in a study of sequential checkpoint blockade in melanoma. V gave up 4 bases and J gave up 1 base; unmatched junction bases: 18. CDR1 and CDR2 (germline): SGDLS, YYNGEE. The CDR3 extends over 22 amino acids. Measured with immunoSEQ multiplex PCR; TCRdb has only the in-frame clones, and not every one. The table records about 20,000 clones, around four fifths of them present only once. Treatment given: randomized to nivolumab then ipilimumab (arm A) or the reverse (arm B). None of the patients previously received DNA-damaging chemotherapy. Live CD3+CD8+ CD19− CD56− cells were sorted from PBMCs.

V and J are TRBV9 and TRBJ2-2; 14 nucleotides match TRBD2. The TCR comes from a human donor with melanoma. Sequenced material: CD8+ T cells sorted from blood (inferred from file names), taken from a patient given nivolumab and ipilimumab in sequence. CDR3 bases: TGTGCCAGCAGCCCCCACCCGACTAGCGGGGGGGCCGTCTCCTGGAACACCGGGGAGCTGTTTTTT. This encodes CASSPHPTSGGAVSWNTGELFF.